This entry is about one TCR beta chain. The record originates from a study of blood T cell repertoires in COVID-19. The overall study: The United States, Italy and Spain were the sources of the acute and convalescent COVID-19 samples. In each case, the material was cDNA or gDNA derived from T cells, B-cell-depleted T cells, or PBMCs.

Trimming took 5 bases from V and 0 from J, leaving 11 bases between them. CDR1 is LNHDA and CDR2 is SQIVND in the germline V gene (reference sequence). This CDR3 is 15 amino acids long. In the original workflow: Scientists estimated how many nucleated cells there were by amplifying reference gene primers. The table came from immunoSEQ multiplex PCR; TCRdb's copy has only in-frame clones and leaves some out. V and J calls plus clone size are reproduced from that table; the DNA served to infer D and trimming. The data contain 150,000 to 200,000 clones, about 86% of them seen just once; the ten biggest clones take up around 7%.

The specimen sequenced was peripheral blood. The sequence came from a woman older than 75 in a cohort sampled during active or convalescent COVID-19. The V call is TRBV19, the J call TRBJ1-3, with D possibly TRBD1 on 5 matching bases. The CDR3 sequence is CASSFLDSSGNTIYF. CDR3 bases: TGTGCCAGTAGTTTCCTTGACAGCTCTGGAAACACCATATATTTT.